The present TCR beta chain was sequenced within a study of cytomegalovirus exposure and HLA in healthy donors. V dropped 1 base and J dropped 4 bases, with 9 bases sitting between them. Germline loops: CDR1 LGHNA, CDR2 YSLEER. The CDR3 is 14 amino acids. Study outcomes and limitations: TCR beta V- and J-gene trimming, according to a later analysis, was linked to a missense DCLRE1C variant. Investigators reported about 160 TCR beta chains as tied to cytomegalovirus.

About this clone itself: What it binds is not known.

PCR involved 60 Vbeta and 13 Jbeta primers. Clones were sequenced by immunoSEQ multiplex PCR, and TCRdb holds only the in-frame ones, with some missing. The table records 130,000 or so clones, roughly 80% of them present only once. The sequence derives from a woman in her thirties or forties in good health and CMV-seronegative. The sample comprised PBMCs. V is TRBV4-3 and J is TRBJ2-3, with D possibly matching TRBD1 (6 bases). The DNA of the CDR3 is TGCGCCAGCAGCCAAGTTGGGGGCCCAGATACGCAGTATTTT. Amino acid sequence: CASSQVGGPDTQYF.